These 32 T cell receptor beta chains were all obtained from the same sample, sequenced in a study of post-analysis software for immune sequencing data (dated by TCRdb to between 2015 and 2017). Results and caveats for the whole study, not just this receptor: Significantly higher frequencies in patients than in controls were found for roughly 5 TRBV segments, including TRBV5-6, TRBV5-1 and TRBV20-1.

These receptors have no identified antigens. Library creation used PCR. These reads were obtained on an Illumina HiSeq 2500. To reduce PCR and sequencing biases, unique molecular identifiers were incorporated into the TCR beta cDNA libraries. TCRdb handled the public reads itself, with Q25 trimming in fastp and clone calling in MiXCR, and kept productive beta chains. When rows share a CDR3 protein, they turn into one entry using the most common DNA and genes. The sample table shows almost 700,000 distinct CDR3 sequences, and approximately 60% are seen once. Together, the top ten hold 10% to 12% of the sample. Material: blood. These receptors originate from a girl aged 2-10 years with multiple sclerosis.

This sequence joins TRBV29-1 and TRBJ1-2; a possible D gene is TRBD1 (6 bases). V gave up 2 bases and J gave up 7 bases, with 14 bases separating them. This CDR3 comprises 13 residues. Germline V CDR1 and CDR2: SQVTM, ANQGSEA. CDR3 sequence reads: CSVEILGGCGYTF. The CDR3 region has the DNA TGCAGCGTTGAAATTTTGGGGGGCTGTGGCTACACCTTC.

This sequence joins TRBV12-3 or TRBV12-4 and TRBJ2-7; tentative D call: TRBD2 (7 bases). The CDR3 covers 15 residues. Trimming took 2 bases from V and 0 from J, leaving 11 bases between them. CDR3 amino acids: CASSLTGRVSYEQYF. The DNA for the CDR3 is TGTGCCAGCAGTTTAACAGGGAGGGTCTCCTACGAGCAGTACTTC.

The chain uses TRBV7-2 and TRBJ2-5; 13 bases line up with TRBD2. There are 16 residues in the CDR3. Germline CDR1 and CDR2: SGHTA and FQGNSA. Germline trimming cut 5 bases from V and 5 bases from J; bases unmatched to any gene: 8. CDR3 loop: CASSPQLAGGSETQYF. The CDR3 bases are TGTGCCAGCAGCCCACAACTAGCGGGGGGGTCGGAGACCCAGTACTTC.

The rearrangement joins TRBV7-6 to TRBJ1-5; perhaps TRBD1 as D (6 bases). Germline values: CDR1 SGHVS, CDR2 FNYEAQ. The CDR3 runs 13 residues. V shed 0 bases and J shed 8 bases, with 8 bases lying between them. The CDR3 nucleotides read TGTGCCAGCAGCTTAGCGCAGGGGAAGCCCCAGCATTTT. It yields the protein CASSLAQGKPQHF.

This clonotype was counted between two and nine times. The gene calls are TRBV12-3 or TRBV12-4 and TRBJ2-7; D might be TRBD1 (6 bases). V gave up 4 bases and J gave up 1 base, with 11 bases separating them. The CDR3 has 14 amino acids. The CDR3 DNA reads TGTGCCAGCAGTTGCCCGACAGGTTCCTACGAGCAGTACTTC. It specifies CASSCPTGSYEQYF.

This clonotype came up a few times. The gene calls are TRBV5-5 and TRBJ1-1, with D tentatively TRBD1 (6 bases). The CDR3 contains 10 residues. Per the germline V gene, CDR1 is SGHKS and CDR2 is YYEKEE (reference sequence). The germline V and J ends were trimmed by 7 bases and 8 bases, with 9 bases remaining between them. The CDR3 is CASEDREAFF. The DNA of the CDR3 is TGTGCCAGCGAAGACAGGGAAGCTTTCTTT.

This chain links TRBV24-1 with TRBJ2-3; 9 nucleotides align to TRBD2. CDR1 and CDR2 from the germline V gene are KGHDR and SFDVKD. This CDR3 region has 21 residues. With V trimmed by 4 bases and J by 2 bases, 21 bases remained unmatched. CDR3 sequence reads: CATSDRLSGGMGIASTDTQYF. The CDR3 region has the DNA TGTGCCACCAGTGACCGCCTCAGCGGGGGGATGGGCATCGCTTCCACAGATACGCAGTATTTT.

This sequence joins TRBV2 and TRBJ2-7, with TRBD2 matching over 11 bases. Germline CDR1 and CDR2: SNHLY and FYNNEI. The CDR3 extends over 14 amino acids. Trimming at V came to 4 bases and at J to 5 bases, leaving 4 bases not matched to a gene. In DNA, the CDR3 is TGTGCCAGCAGTGCTAGCGGGGGGTTCAACGAGCAGTACTTC. This codes for CASSASGGFNEQYF.

The V and J genes are TRBV11-2 and TRBJ2-1; 15 bases fit TRBD2. This CDR3 spans 16 amino acids. The V and J ends lost 1 base and 8 bases, in that order; junction bases with no gene match: 3. Germline V CDR1 and CDR2: SGHAT, FQNNGV. The CDR3 coding sequence is TGTGCCAGCAGCTTAGGGACTAGCGGGAGGGCCCATGAGCAGTTCTTC. Amino acid sequence: CASSLGTSGRAHEQFF.

The chain links TRBV7-2 to TRBJ2-1; D is unresolved. CDR1 SGHTA and CDR2 FQGNSA come from the germline V gene. The CDR3 spans 12 residues. The V and J ends lost 1 base and 13 bases respectively, with 11 bases between them. CDR3 amino acids: CASSLGPPLQFF. The DNA of the CDR3 is TGTGCCAGCAGCTTAGGCCCCCCGCTCCAGTTCTTC.

This sequence joins TRBV5-1 and TRBJ1-6, with a tentative D call TRBD1 (5 bases). In germline, CDR1 is SGHRS, CDR2 YFSETQ. Deletions cut 1 base from V and 5 bases from J, with 25 bases between. There are 20 residues in the CDR3. For the CDR3, the DNA is TGCGCCAGCAGCTTGCCTCCTATCACGCCGGGACTCCCCAATAATTCACCCCTCCACTTT. Translating it yields CASSLPPITPGLPNNSPLHF.

The chain couples TRBV20-1 to TRBJ1-4, with D possibly matching TRBD1 (5 bases). Germline CDR1 reads DFQATT; CDR2 reads SNEGSKA (reference sequence). The germline V and J ends were trimmed by 2 bases and 4 bases, with 17 bases remaining between them. This CDR3 comprises 16 residues. CDR3 nucleotide sequence: TGCAGTGCTAGACCGCCCCGGGACCGAAGTAATGAAAAACTGTTTTTT. This sequence encodes CSARPPRDRSNEKLFF.

The CDR3 DNA reads as TGCAGCGTTGAACCAACCGGGACAGGGGGGAGCTATGGCTACACCTTC. Translated, it gives CSVEPTGTGGSYGYTF. The gene calls are TRBV29-1 and TRBJ1-2; 11 bases fit TRBD1. CDR1 SQVTM and CDR2 ANQGSEA come from the germline V gene. This CDR3 region has 16 residues. Germline trimming cut 2 bases from V and 4 bases from J; bases unmatched to any gene: 9. Full variable domain (rest looked up from reference TRBV29-1 and TRBJ1-2): SAVISQKPSRDICQRGTSLTIQCQVDSQVTMMFWYRQQPGQSLTLIATANQGSEATYESGFVIDKFPISRPNLTFSTLTVSNMSPEDSSIYLCSVEPTGTGGSYGYTFGSGTRLTVV.

The rearrangement uses TRBV5-5 and TRBJ2-2, with 7 bases identical to TRBD1. V was clipped by 0 bases and J by 4 bases; unmatched bases: 6. Per germline, CDR1 SGHKS and CDR2 YYEKEE (reference sequence). This CDR3 spans 16 amino acids. The CDR3 sequence: CASSLVQGVGTGELFF. The CDR3 nucleotides read TGTGCCAGCAGCTTGGTCCAGGGGGTGGGCACCGGGGAGCTGTTTTTT.

The chain combines TRBV15 with TRBJ2-1, with 11 bases aligning to TRBD2. Trimming removed 3 bases from V and 3 bases from J; junction bases left unmatched: 4. Germline V gives CDR1 LNHNV, CDR2 YYDKDF (reference sequence). The CDR3 spans 16 residues. The CDR3 here is CATSSGTSGHYNEQFF. Here the CDR3 DNA reads TGTGCCACCAGCAGTGGGACTAGCGGACACTACAATGAGCAGTTCTTC.

The chain recombines TRBV7-9 with TRBJ2-7; the match to TRBD2 covers 10 bases. CDR3 length: 17 amino acids. Unmatched junction bases numbered 16, after V lost 5 bases and J lost 6 bases. Germline-derived CDR1 and CDR2 are SEHNR and FQNEAQ (reference sequence). The CDR3 here is CASSGPMGLAGASEQYF. The CDR3 region has the DNA TGTGCCAGCAGCGGACCCATGGGGCTAGCGGGAGCAAGCGAGCAGTACTTC.

The rearrangement joins TRBV4-1 to TRBJ2-1; D remains ambiguous. CDR3 size: 14 residues. V was cut by 0 bases and J by 4 bases, with 7 bases left in between. CDR1 and CDR2 (germline): MGHRA, YSYEKL. CDR3 DNA sequence: TGCGCCAGCAGCCAAGAATCGGGTTACAATGAGCAGTTCTTC. Its translation: CASSQESGYNEQFF.

A few counts support this clonotype. The V and J genes are TRBV11-2 and TRBJ2-3; a possible D gene is TRBD2 (6 bases). The CDR3 loop spans 17 amino acids. The V gene lost 5 bases and the J gene lost 1 base, with 19 bases spanning the gap. Germline CDR1 SGHAT, CDR2 FQNNGV. This CDR3 is CASSPGGGPGGTDTQYF. CDR3 nucleotide sequence: TGTGCCAGCAGCCCCGGTGGAGGGCCCGGAGGCACAGATACGCAGTATTTT. The full variable domain, completed using reference TRBV11-2 and TRBJ2-3, is EAGVAQSPRYKIIEKRQSVAFWCNPISGHATLYWYQQILGQGPKLLIQFQNNGVVDDSQLPKDRFSAERLKGVDSTLKIQPAKLEDSAVYLCASSPGGGPGGTDTQYFGPGTRLTVL.

V gene TRBV6-6 combines with J gene TRBJ2-5; 10 positions agree with TRBD1. Germline lookup yields CDR1 MNHNY and CDR2 SVGAGI (reference sequence). Unmatched junction bases numbered 5, after V lost 6 bases and J lost 1 base. This CDR3 has 15 amino acids. For the CDR3, the DNA is TGTGCCAGCAGCATGACAGGGGGCCCCCAAGAGACCCAGTACTTC. Protein product: CASSMTGGPQETQYF.

The rearrangement links TRBV15 to TRBJ2-1; D might be TRBD1 (5 bases). V gave up 1 base and J gave up 9 bases, with 10 bases separating them. Germline V lookup: CDR1 LNHNV, CDR2 YYDKDF (reference sequence). This CDR3 comprises 13 residues. The CDR3 is CATSRGSDSEQFF. For the CDR3, the DNA is TGTGCCACCAGCAGAGGGTCAGACAGTGAGCAGTTCTTC.

The sample holds a few counts of this clonotype. The chain uses TRBV7-9 and TRBJ1-1; D gene ambiguous. This CDR3 region has 13 residues. The germline gives CDR1 SEHNR, CDR2 FQNEAQ (reference sequence). V was trimmed by 6 bases and J by 3 bases, leaving 11 bases between them. CDR3 sequence reads: CASSFDIDTEAFF. The CDR3 DNA sequence: TGTGCCAGCAGTTTTGACATTGACACTGAAGCTTTCTTT.

The rearrangement uses TRBV30 and TRBJ2-1, with D possibly called TRBD1 or TRBD2 (6 bases each). V gave up 3 bases and J gave up 8 bases, with 17 bases separating them. Looked up from germline, CDR1 is GTSNPN and CDR2 is SVGIG (reference sequence). CDR3 length: 14 residues. The CDR3 DNA reads as TGTGCCTGGAGCCCCCGAAGGGGGGAGGATGAGCAGTTCTTC. This sequence encodes CAWSPRRGEDEQFF.

V is TRBV20-1 and J is TRBJ1-1; D uncertain. The germline V gene encodes CDR1 DFQATT and CDR2 SNEGSKA (reference sequence). The V end lost 5 bases, the J end lost 1 base, and 11 bases lay between the germline ends. This CDR3 spans 13 amino acids. CDR3 loop: CSAPAPGNTEAFF. The CDR3 nucleotides are TGCAGTGCTCCGGCCCCTGGGAACACTGAAGCTTTCTTT.

V usage is TRBV28 and J usage is TRBJ2-7; 7 bases map to TRBD2. The CDR3 is made up of 16 amino acids. Germline V lookup: CDR1 MDHEN, CDR2 SYDVKM. Trimming removed 2 bases from V and 1 base from J; junction bases left unmatched: 8. This CDR3 reads CASSLGRASGSYEQYF. DNA for the CDR3: TGTGCCAGCAGTTTAGGTAGGGCTAGCGGATCCTACGAGCAGTACTTC.

This clonotype was counted a few times. The J gene is TRBJ1-1, the V gene TRBV5-1; the D gene is possibly TRBD1 (5 bases). Germline assignment: CDR1 SGHRS and CDR2 YFSETQ. Trimming took off 4 bases at V and 1 base at J, with 14 bases between the two ends. The CDR3 totals 15 residues. For the CDR3, the DNA is TGCGCCAGCAGCAGGGACGGAAATTGGAACACTGAAGCTTTCTTT. This sequence encodes CASSRDGNWNTEAFF.

The V gene is TRBV12-3 or TRBV12-4, the J gene TRBJ2-7; 12 positions agree with TRBD2. Trimming at V came to 6 bases and at J to 1 base, leaving 10 bases not matched to a gene. This CDR3 has 17 residues. The CDR3 loop reads CASSPASGRDGSYEQYF. CDR3 coding DNA: TGTGCCAGCAGCCCTGCTAGCGGGAGGGACGGTTCCTACGAGCAGTACTTC.

The chain carries TRBV12-3 or TRBV12-4 and TRBJ1-3, with 8 bases that match TRBD1. V lost 6 bases and J lost 7; bases outside the gene matches: 8. The length of the CDR3 is 14 residues. CDR3 protein: CASSQTGVPNTIYF. CDR3 DNA sequence: TGTGCCAGCAGCCAGACAGGGGTTCCTAACACCATATATTTT.

The rearrangement links TRBV6-6 to TRBJ2-1; 7 nucleotides align to TRBD1. This CDR3 is 12 amino acids long. V trimming: 6 bases; J trimming: 9 bases; junction bases outside the gene matches: 5. Germline V gene data show CDR1 as MNHNY and CDR2 as SVGAGI (reference sequence). In DNA form, the CDR3 reads TGTGCCAGCAGGACAGGGCTCGGTGAGCAGTTCTTC. Amino acids: CASRTGLGEQFF.

The chain uses TRBV20-1 and TRBJ2-7, with TRBD2 matching 8 bases. The better agreement between TRBJ2-5 and the DNA end casts doubt on the J call. In germline, CDR1 is DFQATT, CDR2 SNEGSKA (reference sequence). CDR3 length equals 14 residues. The DNA of the CDR3 is TGCAGTGCTAGTGGTCTAGCGGGCGAAGAGACCCAGTACTTC. Residues: CSASGLAGEETQYF.

This clonotype has a handful of counts. The chain uses TRBV29-1 and TRBJ2-1, with a tentative D call TRBD1 (6 bases). Between the trimmed V and J ends, which lost 7 bases and 8 bases, there was a span of 9 bases. The CDR3 has 10 amino acids. Germline V CDR1 and CDR2: SQVTM, ANQGSEA. The CDR3 sequence is CSGGQDEQFF. The CDR3 region has the DNA TGCAGCGGGGGGCAGGATGAGCAGTTCTTC.

The rearrangement uses TRBV5-1 and TRBJ2-5; TRBD2 agrees at 8 bases. The CDR3 has 16 residues. The V segment lost 4 bases and the J segment 5 bases; nucleotides outside the gene matches: 13. Germline V gene data show CDR1 as SGHRS and CDR2 as YFSETQ. CDR3 sequence (DNA): TGCGCCAGCAGCCTATCCGGACTAGCCGGGACGGAGACCCAGTACTTC. Translated: CASSLSGLAGTETQYF. The full variable domain, its missing parts supplied by reference TRBV5-1 and TRBJ2-5, is KAGVTQTPRYLIKTRGQQVTLSCSPISGHRSVSWYQQTPGQGLQFLFEYFSETQRNKGNFPGRFSGRQFSNSRSEMNVSTLELGDSALYLCASSLSGLAGTETQYFGPGTRLLVL.

This clonotype was observed a few times. The chain recombines TRBV5-1 with TRBJ1-2; D is undetermined. CDR1 is SGHRS, CDR2 YFSETQ, per germline. The V end was cut by 5 bases, the J end by 4 bases, with 15 bases between. The CDR3 loop spans 14 amino acids. CDR3 in amino acids: CASRQQDTSYGYTF. The CDR3 DNA reads TGCGCCAGCAGACAACAAGACACCAGCTATGGCTACACCTTC. The variable domain in full, with the rest retrieved from reference TRBV5-1 and TRBJ1-2, is KAGVTQTPRYLIKTRGQQVTLSCSPISGHRSVSWYQQTPGQGLQFLFEYFSETQRNKGNFPGRFSGRQFSNSRSEMNVSTLELGDSALYLCASRQQDTSYGYTFGSGTRLTVV.